The entry below gives a single T cell receptor (beta chain) sequence along with its context. Its antigen is as yet unknown. The table came from immunoSEQ multiplex PCR; TCRdb's copy has only in-frame clones and leaves some out. The top ten clones hold about 1.7% of a sample with hundreds of thousands of clones, approximately 74% of them seen once. These data originate in a study of shared clonotypes between healthy human individuals. In the study overall: A couple of women and three men aged 18 to 49 made up the donors. General study findings and limits: Naive subsets generally had larger estimated richness than memory subsets.

This CDR3 region has 14 residues. CDR1 is SGHRS and CDR2 is YFSETQ in the germline V gene. V was clipped by 4 bases and J by 3 bases; unmatched bases: 5. The chain joins TRBV5-1 to TRBJ2-3, with TRBD2 matching over 7 bases. Input material: memory CD4+ T cells sorted from blood. Subset indicated: CD45RA-negative fraction. The receptor comes from a woman between 25 and 40 years old in good health. The CDR3 loop is CASSGEGPTDTQYF. CDR3 DNA sequence: TGCGCCAGCAGCGGGGAGGGGCCGACAGATACGCAGTATTTT.